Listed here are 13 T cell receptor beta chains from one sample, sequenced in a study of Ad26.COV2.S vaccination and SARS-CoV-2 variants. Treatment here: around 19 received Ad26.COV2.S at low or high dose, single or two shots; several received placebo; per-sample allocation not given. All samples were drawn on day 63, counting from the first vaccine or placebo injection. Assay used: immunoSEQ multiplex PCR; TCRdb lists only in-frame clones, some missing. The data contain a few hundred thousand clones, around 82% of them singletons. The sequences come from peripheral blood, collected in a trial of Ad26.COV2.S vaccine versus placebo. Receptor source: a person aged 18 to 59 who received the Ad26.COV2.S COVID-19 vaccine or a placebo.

DNA of the CDR3: TGTGCCAGTAGTACGAGGACCGGGTATTCACCCCTCCACTTT. Translation: CASSTRTGYSPLHF. The V call is TRBV19, the J call TRBJ1-6; no reliable D call. The V gene lost 4 bases and the J gene lost 8 bases, with 12 bases spanning the gap. Germline-derived CDR1 and CDR2 are LNHDA and SQIVND (reference sequence). The CDR3 is made up of 14 amino acids. Variable domain in full (rest from reference TRBV19 and TRBJ1-6): DGGITQSPKYLFRKEGQNVTLSCEQNLNHDAMYWYRQDPGQGLRLIYYSQIVNDFQKGDIAEGYSVSREKKESFPLTVTSAQKNPTAFYLCASSTRTGYSPLHFGNGTRLTVT.

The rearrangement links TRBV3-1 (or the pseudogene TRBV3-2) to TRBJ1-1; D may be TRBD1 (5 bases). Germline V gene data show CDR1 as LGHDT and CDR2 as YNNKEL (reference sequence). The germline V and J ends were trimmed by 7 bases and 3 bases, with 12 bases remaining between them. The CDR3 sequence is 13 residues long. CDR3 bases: TGTGCCAGCAACGGGGGGTGGGACACTGAAGCTTTCTTT. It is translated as CASNGGWDTEAFF.

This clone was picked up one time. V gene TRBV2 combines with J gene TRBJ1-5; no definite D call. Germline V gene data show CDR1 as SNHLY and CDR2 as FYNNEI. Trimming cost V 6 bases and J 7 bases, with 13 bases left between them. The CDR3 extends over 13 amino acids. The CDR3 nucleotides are TGTGCCAGCAGGTCGTCGGGAGGGCAGCCCCAGCATTTT. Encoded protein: CASRSSGGQPQHF. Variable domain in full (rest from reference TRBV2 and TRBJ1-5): EPEVTQTPSHQVTQMGQEVILRCVPISNHLYFYWYRQILGQKVEFLVSFYNNEISEKSEIFDDQFSVERPDGSNFTLKIRSTKLEDSAMYFCASRSSGGQPQHFGDGTRLSIL.

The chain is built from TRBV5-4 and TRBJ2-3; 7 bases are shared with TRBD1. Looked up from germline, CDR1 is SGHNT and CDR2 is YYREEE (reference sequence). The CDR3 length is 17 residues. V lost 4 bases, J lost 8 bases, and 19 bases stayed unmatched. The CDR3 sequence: CASSARLGGKGFGTQYF. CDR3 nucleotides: TGTGCCAGCAGCGCGCGCTTAGGGGGCAAGGGTTTTGGTACGCAGTATTTT.

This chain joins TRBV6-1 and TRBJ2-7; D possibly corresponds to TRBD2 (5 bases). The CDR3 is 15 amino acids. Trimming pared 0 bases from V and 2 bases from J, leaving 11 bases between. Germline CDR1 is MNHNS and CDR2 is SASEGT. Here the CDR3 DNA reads TGTGCCAGCAGTGAAGCGGGAGTTGCAGCCTACGAGCAGTACTTC. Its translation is CASSEAGVAAYEQYF.

CDR3 sequence reads: CASSFWRGGTYNEQFF. For the CDR3, the DNA is TGTGCCAGCAGCTTTTGGCGGGGGGGAACCTACAATGAGCAGTTCTTC. The rearrangement uses TRBV7-2 and TRBJ2-1; TRBD2 agrees at 9 bases. Germline CDR1 is SGHTA and CDR2 is FQGNSA. V shed 3 bases, J shed 2 bases, and the junction held 5 bases outside the gene matches. The length of the CDR3 is 16 residues.

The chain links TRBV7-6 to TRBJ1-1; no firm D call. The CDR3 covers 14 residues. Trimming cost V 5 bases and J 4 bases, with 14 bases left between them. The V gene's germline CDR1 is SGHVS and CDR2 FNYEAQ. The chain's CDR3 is CASSAQEGSTEAFF. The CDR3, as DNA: TGTGCCAGCAGCGCGCAGGAAGGGAGCACTGAAGCTTTCTTT.

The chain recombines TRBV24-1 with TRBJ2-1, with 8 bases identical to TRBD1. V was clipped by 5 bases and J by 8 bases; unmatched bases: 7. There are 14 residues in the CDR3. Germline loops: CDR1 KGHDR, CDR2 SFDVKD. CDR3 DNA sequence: TGTGCCACCAGTGCTCCGGACAGGGACGATGAGCAGTTCTTC. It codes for CATSAPDRDDEQFF.

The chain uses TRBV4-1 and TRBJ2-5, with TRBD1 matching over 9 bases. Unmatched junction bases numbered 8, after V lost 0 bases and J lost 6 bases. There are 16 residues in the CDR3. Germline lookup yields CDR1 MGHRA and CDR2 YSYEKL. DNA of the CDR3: TGCGCCAGCAGCCAAGAGGCAAACAGGGGGCTGCAGACCCAGTACTTC. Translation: CASSQEANRGLQTQYF.

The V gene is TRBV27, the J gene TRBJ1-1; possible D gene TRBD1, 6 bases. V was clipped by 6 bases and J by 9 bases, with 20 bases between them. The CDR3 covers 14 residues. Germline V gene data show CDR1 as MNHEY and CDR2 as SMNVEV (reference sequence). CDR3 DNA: TGTGCCAGCAGACTGAACCGGGACACCGAACAAGCTTTCTTT. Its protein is CASRLNRDTEQAFF.

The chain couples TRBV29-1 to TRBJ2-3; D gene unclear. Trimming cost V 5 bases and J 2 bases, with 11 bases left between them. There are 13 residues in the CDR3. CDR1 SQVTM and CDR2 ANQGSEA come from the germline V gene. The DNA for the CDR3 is TGCAGCGTTAACCGGCCAAACACAGATACGCAGTATTTT. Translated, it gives CSVNRPNTDTQYF.

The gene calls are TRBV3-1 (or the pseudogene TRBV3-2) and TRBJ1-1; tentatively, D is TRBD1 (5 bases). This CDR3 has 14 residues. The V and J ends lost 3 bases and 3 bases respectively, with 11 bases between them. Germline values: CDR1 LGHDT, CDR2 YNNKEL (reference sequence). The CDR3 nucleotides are TGTGCCAGCAGCCAGCCGGGACCGGACACTGAAGCTTTCTTT. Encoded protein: CASSQPGPDTEAFF.

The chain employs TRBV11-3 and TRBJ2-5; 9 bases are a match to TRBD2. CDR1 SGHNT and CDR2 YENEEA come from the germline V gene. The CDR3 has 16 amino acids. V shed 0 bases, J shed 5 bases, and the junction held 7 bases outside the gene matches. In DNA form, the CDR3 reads TGTGCCAGCAGCTTAGAATTTAGCGGGAGTAGTGAGACCCAGTACTTC. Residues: CASSLEFSGSSETQYF.